This T cell receptor beta chain comes out of a study of blood T cells in healthy people across ages. Ranging in age from about 6 to 100, the donors were healthy Caucasian individuals from Russia. Through a sample-barcoded 5' primer and a J-beta primer mix, a second PCR was run for about 7 to 12 cycles. MiXCR, applied by TCRdb to the 5' RACE reads, yields one record per CDR3 protein. The repertoire holds fewer than 2,000,000 distinct CDR3 sequences, about 31% seen once, with about 11% in the top ten. The source of this sequence is a young woman in good health. Sequences were obtained from blood.

DNA of the CDR3: TGTGCCAGCAGTCCGACTAGCGGTCTGTACCAAGAGACCCAGTACTTC. This encodes CASSPTSGLYQETQYF. The V gene is TRBV12-3 or TRBV12-4, the J gene TRBJ2-5; 9 bases fit TRBD2. The CDR3 contains 16 residues. After removal of 5 bases from V and 0 bases from J, the junction contained 7 bases not matched to a gene.